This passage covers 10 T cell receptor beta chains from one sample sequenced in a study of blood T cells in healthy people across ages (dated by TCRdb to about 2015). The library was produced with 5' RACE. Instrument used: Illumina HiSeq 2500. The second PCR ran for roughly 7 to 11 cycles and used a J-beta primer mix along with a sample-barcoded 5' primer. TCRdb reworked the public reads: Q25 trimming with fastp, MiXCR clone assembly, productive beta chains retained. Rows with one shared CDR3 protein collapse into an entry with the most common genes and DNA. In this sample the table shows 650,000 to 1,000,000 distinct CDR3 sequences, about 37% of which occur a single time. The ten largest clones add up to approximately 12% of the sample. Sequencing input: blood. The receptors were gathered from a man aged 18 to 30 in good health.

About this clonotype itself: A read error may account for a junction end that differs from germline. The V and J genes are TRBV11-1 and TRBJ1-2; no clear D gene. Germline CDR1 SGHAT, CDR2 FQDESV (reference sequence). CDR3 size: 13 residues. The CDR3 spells CANSSGGNYGYTF. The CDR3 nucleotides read TGTGCCAACAGCTCGGGAGGGAACTATGGCTACACCTTC.

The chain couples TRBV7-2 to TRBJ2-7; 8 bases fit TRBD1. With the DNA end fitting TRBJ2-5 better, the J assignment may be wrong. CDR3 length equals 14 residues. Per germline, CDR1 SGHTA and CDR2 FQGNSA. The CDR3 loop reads CASSLATGEGTQYF. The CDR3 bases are TGTGCCAGCAGCTTAGCGACAGGGGAAGGGACCCAGTACTTC.

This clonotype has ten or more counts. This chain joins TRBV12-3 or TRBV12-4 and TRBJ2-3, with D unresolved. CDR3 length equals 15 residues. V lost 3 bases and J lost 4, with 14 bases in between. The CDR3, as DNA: TGTGCCAGCAGTTTCCCGACCGGCTCGGCAGATACGCAGTATTTT. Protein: CASSFPTGSADTQYF.

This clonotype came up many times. The CDR3 here is CASSPRDGSYEQYF. The CDR3 bases are TGTGCCAGCTCACCTCGGGACGGTTCCTACGAGCAGTACTTC. The chain couples TRBV18 to TRBJ2-7, with D perhaps TRBD1 or TRBD2 (5 bases each). Looked up from germline, CDR1 is KGHSH and CDR2 is LQKENI. This CDR3 region has 14 residues. Trimming removed 3 bases at V and 1 base at J, with 10 bases between.

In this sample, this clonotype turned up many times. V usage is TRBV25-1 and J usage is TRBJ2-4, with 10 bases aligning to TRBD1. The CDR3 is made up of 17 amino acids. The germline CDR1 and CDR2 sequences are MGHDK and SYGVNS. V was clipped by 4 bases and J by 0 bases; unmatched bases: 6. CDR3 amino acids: CASSGDRGLRAKNIQYF. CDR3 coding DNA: TGTGCCAGCAGTGGGGACAGGGGTCTTCGAGCCAAAAACATTCAGTACTTC.

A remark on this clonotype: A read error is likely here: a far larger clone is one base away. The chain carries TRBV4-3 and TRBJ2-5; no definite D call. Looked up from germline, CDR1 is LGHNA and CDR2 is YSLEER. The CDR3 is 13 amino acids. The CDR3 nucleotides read TGCGCCAGCAGCCAAGACAGCCAAGAGGCCCAGTACTTC. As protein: CASSQDSQEAQYF.

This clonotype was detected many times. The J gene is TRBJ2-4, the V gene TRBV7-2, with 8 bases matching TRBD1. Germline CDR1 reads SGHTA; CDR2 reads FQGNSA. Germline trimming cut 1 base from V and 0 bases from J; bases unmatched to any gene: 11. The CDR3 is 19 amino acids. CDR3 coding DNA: TGTGCCAGCAGCTTAGGAGGACAGGGAAAGGGGTCAGCCAAAAACATTCAGTACTTC. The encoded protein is CASSLGGQGKGSAKNIQYF. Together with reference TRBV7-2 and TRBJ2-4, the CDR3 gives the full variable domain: GAGVSQSPSNKVTEKGKDVELRCDPISGHTALYWYRQSLGQGLEFLIYFQGNSAPDKSGLPSDRFSAERTGGSVSTLTIQRTQQEDSAVYLCASSLGGQGKGSAKNIQYFGAGTRLSVL.

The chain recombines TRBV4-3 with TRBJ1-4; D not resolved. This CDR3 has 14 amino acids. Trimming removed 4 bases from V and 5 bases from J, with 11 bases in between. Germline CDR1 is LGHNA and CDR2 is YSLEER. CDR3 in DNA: TGCGCCAGCAGCCTAAACGTTGGAAATGAAAAACTGTTTTTT. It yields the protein CASSLNVGNEKLFF.

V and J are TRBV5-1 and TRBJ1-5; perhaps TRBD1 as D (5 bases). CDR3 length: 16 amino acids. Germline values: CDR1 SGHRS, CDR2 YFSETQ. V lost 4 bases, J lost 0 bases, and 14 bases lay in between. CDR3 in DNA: TGCGCCAGCAGCCCCCTGGGGACCGATAGCAATCAGCCCCAGCATTTT. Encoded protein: CASSPLGTDSNQPQHF.

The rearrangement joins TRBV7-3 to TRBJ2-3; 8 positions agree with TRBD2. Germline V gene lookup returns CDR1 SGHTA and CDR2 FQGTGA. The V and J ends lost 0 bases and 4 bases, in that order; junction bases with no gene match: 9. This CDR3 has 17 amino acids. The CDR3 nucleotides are TGTGCCAGCAGCTTAACGACGCTGGCGGGGGGATCAGATACGCAGTATTTT. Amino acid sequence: CASSLTTLAGGSDTQYF.